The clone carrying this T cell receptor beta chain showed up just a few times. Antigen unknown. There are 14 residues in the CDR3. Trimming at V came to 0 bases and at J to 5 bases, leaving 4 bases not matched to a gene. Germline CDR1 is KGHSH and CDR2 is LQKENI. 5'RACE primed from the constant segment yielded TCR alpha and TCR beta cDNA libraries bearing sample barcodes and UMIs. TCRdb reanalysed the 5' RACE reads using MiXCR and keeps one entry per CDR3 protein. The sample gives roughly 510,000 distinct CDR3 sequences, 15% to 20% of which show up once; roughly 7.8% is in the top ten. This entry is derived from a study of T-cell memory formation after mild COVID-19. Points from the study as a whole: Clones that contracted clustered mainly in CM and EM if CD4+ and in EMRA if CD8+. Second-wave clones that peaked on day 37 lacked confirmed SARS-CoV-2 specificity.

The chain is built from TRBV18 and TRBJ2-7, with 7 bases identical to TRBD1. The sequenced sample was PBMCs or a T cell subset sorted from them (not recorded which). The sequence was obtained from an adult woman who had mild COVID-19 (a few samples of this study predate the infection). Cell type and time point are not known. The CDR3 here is CASSPPVGGDEQYF. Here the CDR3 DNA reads TGTGCCAGCTCACCACCGGTAGGGGGCGACGAGCAGTACTTC.